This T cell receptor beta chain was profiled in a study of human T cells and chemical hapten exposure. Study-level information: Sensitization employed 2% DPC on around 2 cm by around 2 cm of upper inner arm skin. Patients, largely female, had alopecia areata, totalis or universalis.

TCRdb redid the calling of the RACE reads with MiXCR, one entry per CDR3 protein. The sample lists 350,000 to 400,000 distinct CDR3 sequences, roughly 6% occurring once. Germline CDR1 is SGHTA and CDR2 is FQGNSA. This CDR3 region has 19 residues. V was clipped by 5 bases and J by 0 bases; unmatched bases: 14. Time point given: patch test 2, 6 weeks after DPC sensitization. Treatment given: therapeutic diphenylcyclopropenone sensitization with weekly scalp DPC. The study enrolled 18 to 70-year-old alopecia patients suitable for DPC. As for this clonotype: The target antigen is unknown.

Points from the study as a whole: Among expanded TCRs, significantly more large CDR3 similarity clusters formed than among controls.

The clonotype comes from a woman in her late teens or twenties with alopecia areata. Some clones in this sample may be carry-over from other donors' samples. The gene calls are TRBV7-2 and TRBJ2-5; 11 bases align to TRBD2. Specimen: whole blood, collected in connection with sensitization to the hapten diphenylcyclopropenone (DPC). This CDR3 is CASSLVSVAGGLYQETQYF. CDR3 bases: TGTGCCAGCAGCCTAGTGTCGGTAGCGGGGGGGCTGTACCAAGAGACCCAGTACTTC.